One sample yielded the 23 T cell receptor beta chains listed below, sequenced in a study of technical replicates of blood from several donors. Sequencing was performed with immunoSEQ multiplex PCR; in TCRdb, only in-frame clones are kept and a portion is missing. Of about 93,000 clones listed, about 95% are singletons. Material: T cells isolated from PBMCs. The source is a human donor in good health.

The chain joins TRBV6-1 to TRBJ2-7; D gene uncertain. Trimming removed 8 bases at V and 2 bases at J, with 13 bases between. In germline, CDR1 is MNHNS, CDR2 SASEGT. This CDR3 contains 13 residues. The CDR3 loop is CASSGGIAYEQYF. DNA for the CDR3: TGTGCCAGCTCCGGCGGTATCGCCTACGAGCAGTACTTC.

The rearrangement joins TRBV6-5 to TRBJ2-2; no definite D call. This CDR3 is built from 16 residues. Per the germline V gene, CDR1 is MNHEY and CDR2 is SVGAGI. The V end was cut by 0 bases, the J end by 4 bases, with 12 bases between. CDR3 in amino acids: CASSYSVPSVTGELFF. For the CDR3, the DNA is TGTGCCAGCAGTTACTCGGTCCCCTCGGTCACCGGGGAGCTGTTTTTT.

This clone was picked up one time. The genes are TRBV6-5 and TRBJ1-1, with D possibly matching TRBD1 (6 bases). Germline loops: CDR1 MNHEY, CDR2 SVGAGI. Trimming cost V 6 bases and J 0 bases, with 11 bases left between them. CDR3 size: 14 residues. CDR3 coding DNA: TGTGCCAGCAGCAAACAGGGAGTGAACACTGAAGCTTTCTTT. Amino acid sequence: CASSKQGVNTEAFF.

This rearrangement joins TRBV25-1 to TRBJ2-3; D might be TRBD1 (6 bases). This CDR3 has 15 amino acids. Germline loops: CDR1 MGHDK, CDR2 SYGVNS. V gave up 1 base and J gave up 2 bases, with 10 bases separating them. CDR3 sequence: CASSESTGITDTQYF. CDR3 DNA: TGTGCCAGCAGTGAATCGACAGGAATCACAGATACGCAGTATTTT.

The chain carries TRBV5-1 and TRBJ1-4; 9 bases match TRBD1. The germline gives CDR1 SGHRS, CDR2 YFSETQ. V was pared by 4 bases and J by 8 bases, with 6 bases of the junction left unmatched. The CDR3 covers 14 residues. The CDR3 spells CASSGGQGGEKLFF. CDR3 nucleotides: TGCGCCAGCAGCGGGGGACAGGGTGGAGAAAAACTGTTTTTT.

CDR3 region: CASSWTGYSYEQYF. The CDR3, as DNA: TGTGCCAGCAGCTGGACAGGGTACTCCTACGAGCAGTACTTC. The V call is TRBV7-9, the J call TRBJ2-7; 8 bases are shared with TRBD1. The germline V gene has CDR1 SEHNR and CDR2 FQNEAQ (reference sequence). Trimming cost V 4 bases and J 0 bases; bases outside gene matches: 2. CDR3 length equals 14 residues.

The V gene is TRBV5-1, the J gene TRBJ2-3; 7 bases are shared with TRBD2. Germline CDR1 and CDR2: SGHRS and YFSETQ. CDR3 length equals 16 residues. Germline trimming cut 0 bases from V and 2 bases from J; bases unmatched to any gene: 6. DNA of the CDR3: TGCGCCAGCAGCTTGGGCGGGAGACCAAACACAGATACGCAGTATTTT. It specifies CASSLGGRPNTDTQYF.

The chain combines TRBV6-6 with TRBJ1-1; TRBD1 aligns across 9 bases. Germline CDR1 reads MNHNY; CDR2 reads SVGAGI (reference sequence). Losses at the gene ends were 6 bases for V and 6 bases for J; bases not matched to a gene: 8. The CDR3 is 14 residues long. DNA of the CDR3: TGTGCCAGCAGGGAAGGGACAGGGTTCTCTGAAGCTTTCTTT. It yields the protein CASREGTGFSEAFF.

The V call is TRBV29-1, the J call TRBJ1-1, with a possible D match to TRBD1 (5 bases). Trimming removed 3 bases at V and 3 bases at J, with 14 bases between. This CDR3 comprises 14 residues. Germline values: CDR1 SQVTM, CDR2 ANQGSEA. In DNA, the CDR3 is TGCAGCGTTGAGGGAAGGGGAAGCGACACTGAAGCTTTCTTT. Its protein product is CSVEGRGSDTEAFF.

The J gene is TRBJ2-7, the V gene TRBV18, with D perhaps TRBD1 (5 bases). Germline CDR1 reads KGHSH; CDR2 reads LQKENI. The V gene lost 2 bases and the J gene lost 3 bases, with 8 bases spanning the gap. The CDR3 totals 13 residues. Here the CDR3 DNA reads TGTGCCAGCTCACCAAAAAGGGGCTACGAGCAGTACTTC. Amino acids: CASSPKRGYEQYF.

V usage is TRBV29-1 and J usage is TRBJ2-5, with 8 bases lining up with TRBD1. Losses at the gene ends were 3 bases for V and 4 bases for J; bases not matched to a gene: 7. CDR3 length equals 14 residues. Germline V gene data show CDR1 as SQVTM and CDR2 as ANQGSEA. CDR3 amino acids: CSVDPQGAGETQYF. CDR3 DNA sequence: TGCAGCGTTGATCCCCAGGGGGCAGGAGAGACCCAGTACTTC.

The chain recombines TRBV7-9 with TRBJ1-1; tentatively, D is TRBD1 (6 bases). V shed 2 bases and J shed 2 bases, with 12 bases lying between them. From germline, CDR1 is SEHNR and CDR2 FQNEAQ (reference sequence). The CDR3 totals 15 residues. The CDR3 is CASSLSPGTNTEAFF. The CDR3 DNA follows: TGTGCCAGCAGCTTATCTCCGGGGACAAACACTGAAGCTTTCTTT.

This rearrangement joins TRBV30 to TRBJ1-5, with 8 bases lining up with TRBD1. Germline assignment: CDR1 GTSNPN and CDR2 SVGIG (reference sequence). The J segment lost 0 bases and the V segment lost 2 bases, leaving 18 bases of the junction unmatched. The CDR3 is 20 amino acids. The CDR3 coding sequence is TGTGCCTGGAGTAAGTACCGGACAGGGAAGGGAGTCTATAGCAATCAGCCCCAGCATTTT. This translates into CAWSKYRTGKGVYSNQPQHF.

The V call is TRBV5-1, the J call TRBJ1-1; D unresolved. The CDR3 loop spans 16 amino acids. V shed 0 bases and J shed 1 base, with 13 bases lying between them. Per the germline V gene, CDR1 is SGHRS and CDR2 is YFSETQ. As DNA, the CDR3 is TGCGCCAGCAGCTTGGGGGTGGAGGCGGAGAACACTGAAGCTTTCTTT. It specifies CASSLGVEAENTEAFF.

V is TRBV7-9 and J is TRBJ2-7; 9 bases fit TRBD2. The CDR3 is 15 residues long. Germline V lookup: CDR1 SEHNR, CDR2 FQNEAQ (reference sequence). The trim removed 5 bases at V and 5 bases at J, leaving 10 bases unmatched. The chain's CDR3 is CASSQAGGFVNEQYF. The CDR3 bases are TGTGCCAGCAGCCAAGCGGGAGGCTTCGTCAACGAGCAGTACTTC.

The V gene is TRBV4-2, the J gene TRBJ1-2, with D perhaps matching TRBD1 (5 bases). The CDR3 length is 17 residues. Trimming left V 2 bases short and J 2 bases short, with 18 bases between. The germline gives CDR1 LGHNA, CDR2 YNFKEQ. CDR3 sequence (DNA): TGTGCCAGCAGCCAATATCGTCCCGACGACAGAAACTATGGCTACACCTTC. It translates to CASSQYRPDDRNYGYTF.

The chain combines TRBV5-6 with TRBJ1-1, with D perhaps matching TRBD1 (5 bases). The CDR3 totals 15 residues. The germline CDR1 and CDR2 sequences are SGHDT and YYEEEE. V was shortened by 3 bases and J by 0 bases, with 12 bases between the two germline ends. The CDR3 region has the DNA TGTGCCAGCAGCTGGCCCAGGGAAATGAACACTGAAGCTTTCTTT. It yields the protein CASSWPREMNTEAFF.

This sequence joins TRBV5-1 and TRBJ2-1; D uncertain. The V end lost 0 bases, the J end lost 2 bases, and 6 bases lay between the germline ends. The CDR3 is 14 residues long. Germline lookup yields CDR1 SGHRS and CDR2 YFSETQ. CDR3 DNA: TGCGCCAGCAGCTTGGAGCCCCCCTACAATGAGCAGTTCTTC. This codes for CASSLEPPYNEQFF.

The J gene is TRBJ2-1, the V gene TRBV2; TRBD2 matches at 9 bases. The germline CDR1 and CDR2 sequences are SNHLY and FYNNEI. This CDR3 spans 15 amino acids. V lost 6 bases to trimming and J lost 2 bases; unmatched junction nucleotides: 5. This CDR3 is CASSVSGSPYNEQFF. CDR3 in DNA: TGTGCCAGCAGCGTTAGCGGGAGCCCCTACAATGAGCAGTTCTTC.

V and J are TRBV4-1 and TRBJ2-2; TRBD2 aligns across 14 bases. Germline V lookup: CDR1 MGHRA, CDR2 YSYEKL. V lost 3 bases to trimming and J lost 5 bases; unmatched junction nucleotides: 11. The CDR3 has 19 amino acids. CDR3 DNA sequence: TGCGCCAGCAGCCATCCGCGCGAGGGACTAGCGGGGGTAACCGGGGAGCTGTTTTTT. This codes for CASSHPREGLAGVTGELFF.

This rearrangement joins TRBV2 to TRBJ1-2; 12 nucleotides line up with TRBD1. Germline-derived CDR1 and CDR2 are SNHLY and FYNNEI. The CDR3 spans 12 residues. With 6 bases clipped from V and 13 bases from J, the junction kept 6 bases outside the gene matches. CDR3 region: CASRGTGGYCTF. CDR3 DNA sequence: TGTGCCAGCAGGGGGACAGGGGGCTATTGCACCTTC.

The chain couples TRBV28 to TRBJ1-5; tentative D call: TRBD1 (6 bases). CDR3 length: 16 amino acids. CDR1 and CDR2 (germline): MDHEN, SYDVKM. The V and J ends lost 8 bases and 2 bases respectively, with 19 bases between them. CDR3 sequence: CASATGGGAGNQPQHF. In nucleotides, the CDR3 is TGTGCCAGCGCTACTGGCGGGGGCGCGGGCAATCAGCCCCAGCATTTT.

DNA of the CDR3: TGTGCCACCAGCAGAGGAGGGCTAGCGGGAGTTGGGGAGCTGTTTTTT. Translation gives CATSRGGLAGVGELFF. This sequence joins TRBV15 and TRBJ2-2; 10 bases match TRBD2. The germline CDR1 and CDR2 sequences are LNHNV and YYDKDF (reference sequence). Germline trimming cut 1 base from V and 8 bases from J; bases unmatched to any gene: 7. CDR3 size: 16 residues. The entire variable domain, with the rest obtained from reference TRBV15 and TRBJ2-2, is as follows: DAMVIQNPRYQVTQFGKPVTLSCSQTLNHNVMYWYQQKSSQAPKLLFHYYDKDFNNEADTPDNFQSRRPNTSFCFLDIRSPGLGDTAMYLCATSRGGLAGVGELFFGEGSRLTVL.